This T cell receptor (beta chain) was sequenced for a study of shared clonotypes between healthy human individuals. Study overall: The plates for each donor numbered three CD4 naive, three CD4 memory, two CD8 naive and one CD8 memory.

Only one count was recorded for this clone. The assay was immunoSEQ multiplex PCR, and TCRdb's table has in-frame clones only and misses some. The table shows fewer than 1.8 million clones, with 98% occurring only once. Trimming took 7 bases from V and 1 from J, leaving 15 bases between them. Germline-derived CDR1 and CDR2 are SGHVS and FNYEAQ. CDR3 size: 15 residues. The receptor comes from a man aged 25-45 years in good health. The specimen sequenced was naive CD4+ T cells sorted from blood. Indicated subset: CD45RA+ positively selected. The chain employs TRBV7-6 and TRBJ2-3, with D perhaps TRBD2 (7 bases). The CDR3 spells CASIPRGGGTDTQYF. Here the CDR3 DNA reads TGTGCCAGCATCCCCAGGGGAGGGGGCACAGATACGCAGTATTTT. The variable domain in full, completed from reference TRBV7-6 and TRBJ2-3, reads GAGVSQSPRYKVTKRGQDVALRCDPISGHVSLYWYRQALGQGPEFLTYFNYEAQQDKSGLPNDRFSAERPEGSISTLTIQRTEQRDSAMYRCASIPRGGGTDTQYFGPGTRLTVL.